This passage covers 3 T cell receptor beta chains from one sample sequenced in a study of blood T cell repertoires in COVID-19. Assay used: immunoSEQ multiplex PCR; TCRdb lists only in-frame clones, some missing. The data show 150,000 to 200,000 clones, more than 85% seen once. The sequencing input was peripheral blood. Receptors originate from a woman under 40 with active or convalescent COVID-19.

The V gene is TRBV6-5, the J gene TRBJ2-4; D possibly corresponds to TRBD1 (6 bases). CDR1 is MNHEY and CDR2 is SVGAGI in the germline V gene. Trimming removed 4 bases at V and 0 bases at J, with 7 bases between. This CDR3 has 14 amino acids. Here the CDR3 DNA reads TGTGCCAGCAGTTCGGGACAAGCCAAAAACATTCAGTACTTC. It encodes CASSSGQAKNIQYF.

The rearrangement links TRBV4-1 to TRBJ1-5, with D possibly TRBD1 on 5 matching bases. Germline V gene lookup returns CDR1 MGHRA and CDR2 YSYEKL. V was pared by 3 bases and J by 3 bases, with 18 bases between. CDR3 length: 17 amino acids. CDR3 nucleotide sequence: TGCGCCAGCAGCCAGGGCATGTCGGGGGGTGCCAATCAGCCCCAGCATTTT. Encoded protein: CASSQGMSGGANQPQHF.

This clone was observed a few times. The chain uses TRBV18 and TRBJ2-2; 8 bases match TRBD1. J lost 4 bases, V lost 3 bases, and 4 bases had no gene match. Germline CDR1 is KGHSH and CDR2 is LQKENI. The CDR3 has 15 residues. The CDR3 coding sequence is TGTGCCAGCTCACCCGACAGGGGCAGCACCGGGGAGCTGTTTTTT. Protein: CASSPDRGSTGELFF.